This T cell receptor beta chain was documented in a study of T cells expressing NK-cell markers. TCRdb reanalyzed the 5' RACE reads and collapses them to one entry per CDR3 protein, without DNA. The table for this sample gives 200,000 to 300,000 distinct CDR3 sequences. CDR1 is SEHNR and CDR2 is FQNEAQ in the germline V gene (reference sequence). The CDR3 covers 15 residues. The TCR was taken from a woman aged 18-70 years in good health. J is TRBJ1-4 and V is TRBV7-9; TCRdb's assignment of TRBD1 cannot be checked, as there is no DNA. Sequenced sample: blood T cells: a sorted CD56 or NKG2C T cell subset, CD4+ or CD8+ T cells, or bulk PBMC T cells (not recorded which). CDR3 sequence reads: CASSLVGPPGEKLFF.